The 17 T cell receptor beta chains below were found in one sample sequenced in a study of long-term antiretroviral therapy in people with HIV. The run of the v3.0 immunoSEQ assay was at survey level. Using immunoSEQ multiplex PCR, the repertoire was profiled, and TCRdb retains in-frame clones only, with some absent. The sample holds about 25,000 clones, roughly 85% seen once. The sample in question was unsorted PBMCs, obtained 1.2 years after starting antiretroviral therapy. All receptors come from a woman aged 35 to 49 with HIV.

This chain joins TRBV30 and TRBJ2-1, with D perhaps matching TRBD1 (5 bases). Germline CDR1 is GTSNPN and CDR2 is SVGIG (reference sequence). The CDR3 contains 12 residues. Trimming took off 3 bases at V and 6 bases at J, with 9 bases between the two ends. In DNA form, the CDR3 reads TGTGCCTGGAGCAGCACAGGCAATGAGCAGTTCTTC. Protein: CAWSSTGNEQFF.

The V gene is TRBV18, the J gene TRBJ2-7; D is ambiguous. Germline V CDR1 and CDR2: KGHSH, LQKENI. Trimming removed 1 base at V and 0 bases at J, with 4 bases between. CDR3 length: 13 amino acids. The CDR3, as DNA: TGTGCCAGCTCACCACAGGGCTCCTACGAGCAGTACTTC. Protein: CASSPQGSYEQYF.

The rearrangement links TRBV5-5 to TRBJ2-7; 7 bases line up with TRBD2. The CDR3 contains 13 residues. Trimming took 0 bases from V and 3 from J; bases not matched to a gene: 0. From germline, CDR1 is SGHKS and CDR2 YYEKEE (reference sequence). The CDR3 here is CASSLGEGYEQYF. Written as DNA, the CDR3 is TGTGCCAGCAGCTTGGGGGAGGGCTACGAGCAGTACTTC.

This chain joins TRBV2 and TRBJ1-5; TRBD1 agrees at 8 bases. Trimming took 7 bases from V and 7 from J; bases not matched to a gene: 12. Germline CDR1 and CDR2: SNHLY and FYNNEI. The CDR3 is made up of 15 amino acids. CDR3: CASNQGARVIQPQHF. CDR3 in DNA: TGTGCCAGCAACCAGGGGGCGAGGGTGATACAGCCCCAGCATTTT.

For the CDR3, the DNA is TGTGCCAGCAGCCGGACCGGGACAGAGGCGTACTACGAGCAGTACTTC. Protein sequence: CASSRTGTEAYYEQYF. The V and J genes are TRBV14 and TRBJ2-7; 7 nucleotides match TRBD1. Germline V gene sequence: CDR1 SGHDN, CDR2 FVKESK. After removal of 4 bases from V and 3 bases from J, the junction contained 12 bases not matched to a gene. This CDR3 is built from 16 residues.

This clone was seen only a few times. The rearrangement uses TRBV7-6 and TRBJ1-2; 7 positions agree with TRBD1. V shed 5 bases, J shed 6 bases, and the junction held 9 bases outside the gene matches. CDR1 and CDR2 (germline): SGHVS, FNYEAQ. This CDR3 has 14 amino acids. CDR3: CASSPRDSTNGYTF. In DNA, the CDR3 is TGTGCCAGCAGCCCTCGGGACAGCACCAATGGCTACACCTTC.

The V and J genes are TRBV6-6 and TRBJ2-3; TRBD2 aligns across 7 bases. The junction had 8 bases not matched to a gene; V was cut back by 2 bases and J by 12 bases. From germline, CDR1 is MNHNY and CDR2 SVGAGI (reference sequence). The CDR3 sequence is 13 residues long. In DNA, the CDR3 is TGTGCCAGCAGTTACGTTCTAGCGGATATTCAGTATTTT. Translated: CASSYVLADIQYF.

The CDR3 bases are TGTGCCTGGAGTGTTTTTGCCGGGGTTAATGAAAAACTGTTTTTT. Encoded protein: CAWSVFAGVNEKLFF. The rearrangement links TRBV30 to TRBJ1-4; D not certain. Per the germline V gene, CDR1 is GTSNPN and CDR2 is SVGIG (reference sequence). The V gene lost 0 bases and the J gene lost 4 bases, with 12 bases spanning the gap. This CDR3 is built from 15 residues.

V is TRBV7-9 and J is TRBJ2-7; unclear D gene. Trimming took 1 base from V and 2 from J, leaving 9 bases between them. In germline, CDR1 is SEHNR, CDR2 FQNEAQ (reference sequence). This CDR3 contains 14 residues. The CDR3 reads CASSLVLPPYEQYF. The CDR3 coding sequence is TGTGCCAGCAGCTTAGTACTGCCCCCCTACGAGCAGTACTTC. The full variable domain, completed using reference TRBV7-9 and TRBJ2-7, is DTGVSQNPRHKITKRGQNVTFRCDPISEHNRLYWYRQTLGQGPEFLTYFQNEAQLEKSRLLSDRFSAERPKGSFSTLEIQRTEQGDSAMYLCASSLVLPPYEQYFGPGTRLTVT.

This chain uses TRBV18 with TRBJ2-7, with D uncertain. The CDR3 has 15 residues. CDR1 is KGHSH and CDR2 is LQKENI in the germline V gene. V shed 2 bases and J shed 3 bases, with 14 bases lying between them. CDR3 amino acids: CASSPRRTGFYEQYF. CDR3 DNA: TGTGCCAGCTCACCAAGACGCACCGGGTTCTACGAGCAGTACTTC.

The rearrangement links TRBV27 to TRBJ1-2; tentatively, D is TRBD1 (5 bases). The CDR3 is 13 residues long. Germline-derived CDR1 and CDR2 are MNHEY and SMNVEV (reference sequence). Trimming removed 4 bases from V and 8 bases from J, with 14 bases in between. The CDR3, as DNA: TGTGCCAGCAGTTGGCGGGGGATAGGCGGCTACACCTTC. Encoded protein: CASSWRGIGGYTF.

The chain employs TRBV5-1 and TRBJ2-5; 16 positions agree with TRBD2. Trimming took 4 bases from V and 4 from J; bases not matched to a gene: 10. Germline loops: CDR1 SGHRS, CDR2 YFSETQ. CDR3 length equals 18 residues. DNA for the CDR3: TGCGCCAGCAGCCCGGGACTAGCGGGAGGGCCCTCCGGAGAGACCCAGTACTTC. This encodes CASSPGLAGGPSGETQYF.

This chain links TRBV5-6 with TRBJ2-7, with 9 bases matching TRBD1. J lost 3 bases, V lost 4 bases, and 5 bases had no gene match. This CDR3 is built from 14 residues. Germline CDR1 SGHDT, CDR2 YYEEEE. In DNA form, the CDR3 reads TGTGCCAGCAGCCGCCGGGACAGGGACTACGAGCAGTACTTC. Translating gives CASSRRDRDYEQYF.

The chain links TRBV5-6 to TRBJ1-2; D remains ambiguous. Germline-derived CDR1 and CDR2 are SGHDT and YYEEEE. The CDR3 runs to 17 residues. The V end was cut by 1 base, the J end by 4 bases, with 20 bases between. Here the CDR3 reads CASSLIRSAFSGYGYTF. The CDR3 bases are TGTGCCAGCAGCTTGATTCGAAGTGCCTTCAGCGGCTATGGCTACACCTTC.

CDR3 DNA sequence: TGTGCCAGCAGCTTAGCGAGGGCGGGGGAACCGTACGAGCAGTACTTC. Its translation is CASSLARAGEPYEQYF. The chain has TRBV7-2 and TRBJ2-7; 7 positions agree with TRBD2. J gave up 4 bases and V 0 bases, and 9 bases lay outside the gene matches. The CDR3 length is 16 residues. Germline CDR1 is SGHTA and CDR2 is FQGNSA. The full variable domain, in which reference TRBV7-2 and TRBJ2-7 provide the parts outside the CDR3, is GAGVSQSPSNKVTEKGKDVELRCDPISGHTALYWYRQSLGQGLEFLIYFQGNSAPDKSGLPSDRFSAERTGGSVSTLTIQRTQQEDSAVYLCASSLARAGEPYEQYFGPGTRLTVT.

This chain's CDR3 is CAISESRQRTEAFF. DNA for the CDR3: TGTGCCATCAGTGAGTCGCGGCAGCGGACTGAAGCTTTCTTT. The chain couples TRBV10-3 to TRBJ1-1; no definite D call. Germline loops: CDR1 ENHRY, CDR2 SYGVKD. The CDR3 is 14 residues long. Trimming took off 0 bases at V and 5 bases at J, with 10 bases between the two ends.

V is TRBV7-2 and J is TRBJ1-2, with a weak D call TRBD1 (6 bases). V lost 1 base, J lost 5 bases, and 14 bases lay in between. The CDR3 contains 15 residues. CDR1 and CDR2 from the germline V gene are SGHTA and FQGNSA. CDR3 protein: CASSLGGHVGYGYTF. In nucleotides, the CDR3 is TGTGCCAGCAGCTTAGGGGGGCACGTGGGGTATGGCTACACCTTC.